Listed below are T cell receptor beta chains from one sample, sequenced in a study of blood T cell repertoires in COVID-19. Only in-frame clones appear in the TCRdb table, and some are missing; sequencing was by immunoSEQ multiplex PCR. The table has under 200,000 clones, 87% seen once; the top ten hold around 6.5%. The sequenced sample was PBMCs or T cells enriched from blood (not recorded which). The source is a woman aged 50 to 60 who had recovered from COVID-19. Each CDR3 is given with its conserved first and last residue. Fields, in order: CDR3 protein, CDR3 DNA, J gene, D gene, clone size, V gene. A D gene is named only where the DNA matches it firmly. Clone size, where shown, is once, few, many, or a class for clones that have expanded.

CASSARDSGRSPLHF | TGTGCCAGCAGTGCCCGGGACAGTGGCCGTTCACCCCTCCACTTT | TRBJ1-6 | TRBD1 | . | TRBV6-2/TRBV6-3
CASSPGTGVTEAFF | TGCGCCAGCAGCCCCGGGACAGGGGTCACTGAAGCTTTCTTT | TRBJ1-1 | TRBD1 | . | TRBV5-1
CASSVTSGGYEQYF | TGTGCCAGCAGCGTTACTAGCGGGGGGTACGAGCAGTACTTC | TRBJ2-7 | TRBD2 | . | TRBV11-3
CASSEGAEQYF | TGCGCCAGCAGTGAAGGGGCCGAGCAGTACTTC | TRBJ2-7 | . | . | TRBV10-2
CASRIQGAGEKLFF | TGCGCCAGCAGAATACAGGGGGCGGGGGAAAAACTGTTTTTT | TRBJ1-4 | TRBD1 | . | TRBV4-1
CASSLAVTVPGGFYEQYF | TGTGCCAGCAGCTTGGCGGTGACCGTGCCAGGGGGCTTTTACGAGCAGTACTTC | TRBJ2-7 | TRBD1 | . | TRBV5-8
CASSPRQERWNEQFF | TGTGCCAGCAGTCCTAGACAGGAGCGATGGAATGAGCAGTTCTTC | TRBJ2-1 | . | . | TRBV6-5
CASSLAGAETTQHF | TGCGCCAGCAGCTTGGCAGGGGCCGAAACGACCCAGCATTTT | TRBJ1-5 | . | . | TRBV5-1
CASSSPGTGVYEQYF | TGTGCCAGCAGCTCTCCTGGGACAGGGGTCTACGAGCAGTACTTC | TRBJ2-7 | TRBD1 | once | TRBV11-3
CASSSFLAGGPNEQFF | TGTGCCAGCTCGTCATTCCTAGCGGGAGGCCCCAATGAGCAGTTCTTC | TRBJ2-1 | TRBD2 | . | TRBV18
CASSEKLTGGTEAFF | TGTGCCAGCAGTGAAAAGCTTACGGGGGGCACTGAAGCTTTCTTT | TRBJ1-1 | . | . | TRBV2
CASSLERGSYNEQFF | TGTGCCAGCAGCTTAGAGCGGGGCTCCTACAATGAGCAGTTCTTC | TRBJ2-1 | . | . | TRBV11-2
CASSPQGGKDTQYF | TGTGCCAGCAGTCCCCAGGGGGGCAAAGATACGCAGTATTTT | TRBJ2-3 | . | . | TRBV28
CSASAGLQETQYF | TGCAGTGCTAGTGCGGGACTACAAGAGACCCAGTACTTC | TRBJ2-5 | TRBD2 | . | TRBV20-1
CASSLTGFGEQYF | TGCGCCAGCAGCTTGACAGGGTTTGGCGAGCAGTACTTC | TRBJ2-7 | . | . | TRBV5-1
CASSEGTAGKETQYF | TGTGCCAGCAGTGAAGGGACAGCGGGGAAAGAGACCCAGTACTTC | TRBJ2-5 | . | . | TRBV6-1
CASSESGQGSNQPQHF | TGCGCCAGCAGTGAGTCGGGGCAGGGTAGCAATCAGCCCCAGCATTTT | TRBJ1-5 | . | few | TRBV10-2